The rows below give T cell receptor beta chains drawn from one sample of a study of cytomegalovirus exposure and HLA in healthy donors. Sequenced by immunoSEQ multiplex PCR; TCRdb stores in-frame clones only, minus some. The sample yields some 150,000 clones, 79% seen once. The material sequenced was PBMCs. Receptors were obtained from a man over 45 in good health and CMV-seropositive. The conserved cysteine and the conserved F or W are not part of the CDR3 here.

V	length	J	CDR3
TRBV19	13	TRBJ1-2	ASSIRDSLIYGYT
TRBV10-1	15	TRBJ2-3	ASSVARRGPRTDTQY
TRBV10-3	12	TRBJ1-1	AIRGTGGTGEAF
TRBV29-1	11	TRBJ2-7	SVRQGILYEQY
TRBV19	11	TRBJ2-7	ASTGTGSYEQY
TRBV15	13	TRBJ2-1	ATSREPRDRDEQF
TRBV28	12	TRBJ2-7	ASSLGQSFYEQY
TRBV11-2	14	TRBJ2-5	ASSLVPAGGGGEQY
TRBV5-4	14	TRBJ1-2	ASSLGAVGGSVGYT
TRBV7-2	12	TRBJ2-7	ASSSTGTNYEQY
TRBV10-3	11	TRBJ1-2	AIRTGRSNGYT
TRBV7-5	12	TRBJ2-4	ARSLSGRPPLQY
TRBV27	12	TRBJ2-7	ASSLSGWIYEQY
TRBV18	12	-	ASSPRTGSYEQY
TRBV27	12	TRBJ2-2	ASSTSGSAPELF
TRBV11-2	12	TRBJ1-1	ASSKHRDLPEAF
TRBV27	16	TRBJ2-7	ASSLFPLGSGPSYEQY
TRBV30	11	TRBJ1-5	AWTTDGNQPQH
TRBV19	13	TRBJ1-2	ASSRGLRDVAGYT
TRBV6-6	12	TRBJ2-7	ASSPGGRSYEQY
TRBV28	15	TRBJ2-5	ASKTGLAFSYQETQY
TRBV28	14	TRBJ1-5	ASRPATGQGNQPQH
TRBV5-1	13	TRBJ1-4	ASSFSGTGGEKLF
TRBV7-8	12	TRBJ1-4	ATGKGQTNEKLF
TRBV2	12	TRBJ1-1	ASSERQGNTEAF
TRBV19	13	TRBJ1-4	ASSTRTGRSEKLF
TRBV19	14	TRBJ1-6	ASSVRQGAWNSPLH
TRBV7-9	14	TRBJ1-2	SSSLVGGGINYGYT
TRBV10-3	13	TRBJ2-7	AISELPRLAYEQY
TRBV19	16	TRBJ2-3	ASSIEVGQGASTDTQY
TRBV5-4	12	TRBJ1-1	ASSSGGRNTEAF
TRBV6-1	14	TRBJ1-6	ASSERTTGGGSPLH
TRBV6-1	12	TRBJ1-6	ASTQQGANSPLH
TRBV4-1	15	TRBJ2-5	ASSQDRGEGLQETQY
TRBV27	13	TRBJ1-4	ASSPIYGANEKLF
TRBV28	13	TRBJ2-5	ASREARLAGGPGY
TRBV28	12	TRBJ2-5	ASSLRTGRGTQY
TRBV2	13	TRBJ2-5	ASREGTSGLVTQY
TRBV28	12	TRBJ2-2	ASRRSGNTGELF
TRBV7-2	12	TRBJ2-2	ASYRGQNTGELF
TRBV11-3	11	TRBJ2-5	ASSRGQEETQY
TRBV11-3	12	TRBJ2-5	ASSPGTAQETQY
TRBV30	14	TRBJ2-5	AWSRDRTGFSETQY
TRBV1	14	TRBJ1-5	TSSHPGQDSNQPQH